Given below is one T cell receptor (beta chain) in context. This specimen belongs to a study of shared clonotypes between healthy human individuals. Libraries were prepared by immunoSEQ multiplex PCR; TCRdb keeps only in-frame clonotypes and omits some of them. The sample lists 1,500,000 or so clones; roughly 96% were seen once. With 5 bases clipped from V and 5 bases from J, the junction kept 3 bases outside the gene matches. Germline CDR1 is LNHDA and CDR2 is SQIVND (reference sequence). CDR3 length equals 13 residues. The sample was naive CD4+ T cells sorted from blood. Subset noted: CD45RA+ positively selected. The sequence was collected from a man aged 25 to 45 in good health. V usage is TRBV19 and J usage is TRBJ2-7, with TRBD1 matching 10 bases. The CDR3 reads CASSRDRGDEQYF. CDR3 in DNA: TGTGCCAGTAGTCGGGACAGGGGCGACGAGCAGTACTTC.